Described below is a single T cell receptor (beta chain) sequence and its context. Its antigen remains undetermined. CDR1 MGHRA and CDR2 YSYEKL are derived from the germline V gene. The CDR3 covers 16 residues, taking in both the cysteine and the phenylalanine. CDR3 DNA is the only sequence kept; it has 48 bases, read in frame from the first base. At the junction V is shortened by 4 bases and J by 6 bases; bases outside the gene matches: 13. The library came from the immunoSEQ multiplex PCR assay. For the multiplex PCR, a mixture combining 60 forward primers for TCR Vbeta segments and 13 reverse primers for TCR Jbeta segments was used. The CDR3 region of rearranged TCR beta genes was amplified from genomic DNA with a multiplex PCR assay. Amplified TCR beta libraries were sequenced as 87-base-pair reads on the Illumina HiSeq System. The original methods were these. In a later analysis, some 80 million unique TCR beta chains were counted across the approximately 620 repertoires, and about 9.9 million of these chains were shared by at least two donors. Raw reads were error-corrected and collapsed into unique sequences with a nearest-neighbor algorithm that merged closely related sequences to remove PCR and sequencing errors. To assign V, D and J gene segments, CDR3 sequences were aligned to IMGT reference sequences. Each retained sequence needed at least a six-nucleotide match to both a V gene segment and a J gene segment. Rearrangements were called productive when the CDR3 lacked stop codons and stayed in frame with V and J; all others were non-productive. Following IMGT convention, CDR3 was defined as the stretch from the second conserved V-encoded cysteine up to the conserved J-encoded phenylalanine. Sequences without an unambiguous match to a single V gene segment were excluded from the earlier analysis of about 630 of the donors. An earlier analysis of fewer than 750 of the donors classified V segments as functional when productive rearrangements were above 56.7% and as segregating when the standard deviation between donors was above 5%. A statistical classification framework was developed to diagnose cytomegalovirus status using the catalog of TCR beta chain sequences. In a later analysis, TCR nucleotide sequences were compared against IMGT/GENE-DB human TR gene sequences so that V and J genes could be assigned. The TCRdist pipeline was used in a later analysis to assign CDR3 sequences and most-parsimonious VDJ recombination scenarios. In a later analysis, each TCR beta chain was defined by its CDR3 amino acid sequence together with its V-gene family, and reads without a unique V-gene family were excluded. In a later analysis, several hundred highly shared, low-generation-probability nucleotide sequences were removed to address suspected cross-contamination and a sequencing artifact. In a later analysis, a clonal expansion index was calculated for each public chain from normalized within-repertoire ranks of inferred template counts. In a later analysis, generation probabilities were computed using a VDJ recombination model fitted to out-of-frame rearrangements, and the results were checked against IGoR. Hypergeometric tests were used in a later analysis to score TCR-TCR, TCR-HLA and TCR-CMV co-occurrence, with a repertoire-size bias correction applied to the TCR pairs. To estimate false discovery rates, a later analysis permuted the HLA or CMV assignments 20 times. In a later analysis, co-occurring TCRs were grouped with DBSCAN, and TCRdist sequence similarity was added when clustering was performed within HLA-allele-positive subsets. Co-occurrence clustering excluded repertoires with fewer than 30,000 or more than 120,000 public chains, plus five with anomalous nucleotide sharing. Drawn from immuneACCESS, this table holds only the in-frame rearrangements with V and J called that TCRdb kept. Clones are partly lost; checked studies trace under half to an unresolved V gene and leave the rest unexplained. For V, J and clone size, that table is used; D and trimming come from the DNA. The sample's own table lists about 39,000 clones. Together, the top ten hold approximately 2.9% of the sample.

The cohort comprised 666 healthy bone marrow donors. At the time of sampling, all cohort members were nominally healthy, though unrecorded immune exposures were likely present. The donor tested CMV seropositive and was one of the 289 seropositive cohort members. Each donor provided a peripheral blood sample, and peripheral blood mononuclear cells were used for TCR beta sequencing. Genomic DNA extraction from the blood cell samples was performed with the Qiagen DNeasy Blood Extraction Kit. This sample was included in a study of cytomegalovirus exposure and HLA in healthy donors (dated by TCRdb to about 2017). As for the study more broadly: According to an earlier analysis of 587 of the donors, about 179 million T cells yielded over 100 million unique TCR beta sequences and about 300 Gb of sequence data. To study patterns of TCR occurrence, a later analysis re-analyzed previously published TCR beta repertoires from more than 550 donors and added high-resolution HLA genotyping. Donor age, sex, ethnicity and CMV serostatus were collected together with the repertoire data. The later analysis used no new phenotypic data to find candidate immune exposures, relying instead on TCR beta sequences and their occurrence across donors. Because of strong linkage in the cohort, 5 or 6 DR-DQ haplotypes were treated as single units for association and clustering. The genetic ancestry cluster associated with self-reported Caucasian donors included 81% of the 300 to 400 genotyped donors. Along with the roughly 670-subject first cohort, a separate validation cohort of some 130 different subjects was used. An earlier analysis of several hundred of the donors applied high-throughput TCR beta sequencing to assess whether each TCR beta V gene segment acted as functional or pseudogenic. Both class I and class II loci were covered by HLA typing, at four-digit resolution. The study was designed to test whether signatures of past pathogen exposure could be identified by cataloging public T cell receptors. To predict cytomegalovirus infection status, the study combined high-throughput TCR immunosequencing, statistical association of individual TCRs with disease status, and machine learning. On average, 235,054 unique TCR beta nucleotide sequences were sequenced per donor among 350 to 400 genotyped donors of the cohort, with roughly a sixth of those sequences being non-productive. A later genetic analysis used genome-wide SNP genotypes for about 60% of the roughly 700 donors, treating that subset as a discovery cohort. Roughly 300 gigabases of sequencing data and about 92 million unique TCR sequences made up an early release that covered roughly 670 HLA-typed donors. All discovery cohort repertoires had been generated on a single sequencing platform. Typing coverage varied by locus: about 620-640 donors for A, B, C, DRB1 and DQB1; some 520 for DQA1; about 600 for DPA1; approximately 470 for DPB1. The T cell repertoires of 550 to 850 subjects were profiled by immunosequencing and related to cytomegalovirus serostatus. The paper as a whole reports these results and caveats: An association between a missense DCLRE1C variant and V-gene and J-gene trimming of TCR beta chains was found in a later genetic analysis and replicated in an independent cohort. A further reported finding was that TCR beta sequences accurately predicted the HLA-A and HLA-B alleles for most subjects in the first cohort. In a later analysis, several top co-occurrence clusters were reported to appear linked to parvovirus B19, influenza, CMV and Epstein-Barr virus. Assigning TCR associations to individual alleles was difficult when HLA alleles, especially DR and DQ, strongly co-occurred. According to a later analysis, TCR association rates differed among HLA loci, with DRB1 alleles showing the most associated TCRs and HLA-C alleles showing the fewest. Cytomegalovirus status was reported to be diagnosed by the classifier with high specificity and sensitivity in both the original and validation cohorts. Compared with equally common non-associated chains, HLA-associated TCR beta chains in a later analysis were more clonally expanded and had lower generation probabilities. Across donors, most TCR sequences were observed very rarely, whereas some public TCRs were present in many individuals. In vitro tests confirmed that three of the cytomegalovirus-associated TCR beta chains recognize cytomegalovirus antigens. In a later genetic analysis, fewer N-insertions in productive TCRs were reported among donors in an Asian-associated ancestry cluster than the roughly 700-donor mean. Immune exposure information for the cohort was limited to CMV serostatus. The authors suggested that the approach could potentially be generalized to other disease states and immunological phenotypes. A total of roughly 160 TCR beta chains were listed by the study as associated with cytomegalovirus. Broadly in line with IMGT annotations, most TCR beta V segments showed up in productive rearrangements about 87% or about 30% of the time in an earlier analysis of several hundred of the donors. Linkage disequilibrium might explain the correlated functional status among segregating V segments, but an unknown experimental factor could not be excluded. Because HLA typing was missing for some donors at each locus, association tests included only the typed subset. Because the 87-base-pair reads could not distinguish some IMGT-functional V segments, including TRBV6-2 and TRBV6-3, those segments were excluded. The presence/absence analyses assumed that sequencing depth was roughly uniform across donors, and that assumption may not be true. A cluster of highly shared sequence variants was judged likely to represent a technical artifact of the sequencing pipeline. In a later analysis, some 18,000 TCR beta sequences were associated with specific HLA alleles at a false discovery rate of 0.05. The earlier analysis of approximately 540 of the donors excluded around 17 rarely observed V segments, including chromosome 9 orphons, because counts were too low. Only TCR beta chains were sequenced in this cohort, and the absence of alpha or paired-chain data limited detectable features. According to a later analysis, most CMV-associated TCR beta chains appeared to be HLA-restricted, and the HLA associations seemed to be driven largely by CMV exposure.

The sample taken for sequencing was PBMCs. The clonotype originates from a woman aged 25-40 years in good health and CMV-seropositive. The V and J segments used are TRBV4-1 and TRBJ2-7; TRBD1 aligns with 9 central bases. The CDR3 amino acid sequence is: CASSLKFPGQGSEQYF. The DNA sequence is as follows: TGCGCCAGCAGCCTCAAGTTTCCGGGACAGGGCTCCGAGCAGTACTTC.